These 25 T cell receptor beta chains were sequenced from one sample in a study of blood T cell repertoires in COVID-19. Here immunoSEQ multiplex PCR was the method, and the copy in TCRdb shows in-frame clones only, minus some. The sample lists some 200,000 clones, 85% to 90% occurring once. Sequences were obtained from peripheral blood. All receptors come from a woman in her 70s with acute or convalescent COVID-19.

This clone came up once. This sequence joins TRBV14 and TRBJ1-1; D ambiguous. CDR3 size: 14 residues. Trimming pared 1 base from V and 5 bases from J, leaving 11 bases between. Germline V gene sequence: CDR1 SGHDN, CDR2 FVKESK. CDR3 sequence: CASSQGGIATEAFF. CDR3 nucleotide sequence: TGTGCCAGCAGCCAAGGAGGGATAGCGACTGAAGCTTTCTTT.

This clone was detected only a few times. V and J are TRBV27 and TRBJ2-1; tentative D call: TRBD1 (5 bases). There are 15 residues in the CDR3. Germline V CDR1 and CDR2: MNHEY, SMNVEV (reference sequence). V was cut by 7 bases and J by 3 bases, with 16 bases left in between. The CDR3 reads CASTRAPLNYNEQFF. As DNA, the CDR3 is TGTGCCAGCACCAGGGCCCCTCTCAACTACAATGAGCAGTTCTTC.

In this sample, this clone turned up once. Other DNA sequences within the sample encode an identical CDR3. This rearrangement joins TRBV12-3 or TRBV12-4 to TRBJ1-1, with a tentative D call TRBD1 (6 bases). The CDR3 is made up of 13 amino acids. The V end lost 6 bases, the J end lost 1 base, and 9 bases lay between the germline ends. The CDR3 region is CASSLGGNTEAFF. DNA of the CDR3: TGTGCCAGCAGCCTAGGGGGGAACACTGAAGCTTTCTTT.

This clone was seen just once. The DNA for the CDR3 is TGCGCCAGCAGCTTGACCCCAGGACAGGCCCAAGAGACCCAGTACTTC. Encoded protein: CASSLTPGQAQETQYF. The genes are TRBV5-1 and TRBJ2-5; the match to TRBD1 covers 7 bases. Germline V gene lookup returns CDR1 SGHRS and CDR2 YFSETQ. V lost 1 base to trimming and J lost 1 base; unmatched junction nucleotides: 7. The CDR3 extends over 16 amino acids.

The rearrangement links TRBV19 to TRBJ2-2, with D possibly TRBD2 on 5 matching bases. Germline lookup yields CDR1 LNHDA and CDR2 SQIVND (reference sequence). The CDR3 runs 13 residues. Trimming removed 6 bases at V and 6 bases at J, with 11 bases between. The CDR3 reads CASSGIGPGELFF. CDR3 nucleotide sequence: TGTGCCAGTAGCGGGATTGGCCCCGGGGAGCTGTTTTTT.

The V gene is TRBV11-2, the J gene TRBJ1-2; TRBD1 matches 8 bases. The germline V gene has CDR1 SGHAT and CDR2 FQNNGV. The CDR3 totals 14 residues. The ends lost 3 bases at V and 8 bases at J; junction bases unmatched: 8. CDR3 nucleotide sequence: TGTGCCAGCAGCTTGGCCGGACAGGGAGAAGGCTACACCTTC. Translated: CASSLAGQGEGYTF.

The chain links TRBV3-1 (or the pseudogene TRBV3-2) to TRBJ1-1; perhaps TRBD1 as D (6 bases). CDR3 length equals 15 residues. Between the trimmed V and J ends, which lost 1 base and 5 bases, there was a span of 14 bases. The germline CDR1 and CDR2 sequences are LGHDT and YNNKEL (reference sequence). The CDR3 coding sequence is TGTGCCAGCAGCCAAGTTCTGGGGGCGCGGACTGAAGCTTTCTTT. Encoded protein: CASSQVLGARTEAFF.

The chain uses TRBV3-1 (or the pseudogene TRBV3-2) and TRBJ2-3, with a tentative D call TRBD1 (5 bases). This CDR3 comprises 15 residues. V lost 4 bases and J 5 bases, leaving 16 bases between the germline ends. CDR1 and CDR2 from the germline V gene are LGHDT and YNNKEL (reference sequence). CDR3 bases: TGTGCCAGCAGCCCTTATACCTTAGGGGTAGATACGCAGTATTTT. Protein sequence: CASSPYTLGVDTQYF.

This clone came up a few times. CDR3 bases: TGTGCCAGCAGCTCGTCCGGGACTAGAGACAATGAGCAGTTCTTC. Translated: CASSSSGTRDNEQFF. The J gene is TRBJ2-1, the V gene TRBV7-2; 8 bases match TRBD2. Germline CDR1 reads SGHTA; CDR2 reads FQGNSA. The junction had 7 bases not matched to a gene; V was cut back by 4 bases and J by 5 bases. The CDR3 runs 15 residues.

The chain uses TRBV4-3 and TRBJ2-1; TRBD2 agrees at 8 bases. CDR1 and CDR2 (germline): LGHNA, YSLEER. CDR3 length: 15 residues. Trimming at V came to 1 base and at J to 12 bases, leaving 11 bases not matched to a gene. The CDR3 coding sequence is TGCGCCAGCAGCCAAGGGCTAGCGGGTTTGATTGTGCAGTTCTTC. Its protein product is CASSQGLAGLIVQFF.

J is TRBJ2-7 and V is TRBV7-2; D is unclear. Trimming took off 0 bases at V and 5 bases at J, with 2 bases between the two ends. Looked up from germline, CDR1 is SGHTA and CDR2 is FQGNSA. CDR3 length: 11 residues. The CDR3 reads CASSLADEQYF. In nucleotides, the CDR3 is TGTGCCAGCAGCTTAGCCGACGAGCAGTACTTC.

V is TRBV18 and J is TRBJ2-6; 7 nucleotides agree with TRBD2. V shed 0 bases, J shed 12 bases, and the junction held 5 bases outside the gene matches. The CDR3 length is 14 residues. Germline loops: CDR1 KGHSH, CDR2 LQKENI. Here the CDR3 reads CASSPPSGGVVLTF. The CDR3, as DNA: TGTGCCAGCTCACCACCGTCGGGGGGTGTCGTCCTGACTTTC.

This sequence joins TRBV6-5 and TRBJ2-7; TRBD1 aligns across 10 bases. CDR3 length equals 14 residues. Germline V gene data show CDR1 as MNHEY and CDR2 as SVGAGI. Trimming cost V 6 bases and J 7 bases; bases outside gene matches: 9. As DNA, the CDR3 is TGTGCCAGCAGGGGACAGGGGTCAGTCGGGGAGCAGTACTTC. It translates to CASRGQGSVGEQYF.

The chain is built from TRBV2 and TRBJ2-3; the match to TRBD1 covers 10 bases. Germline CDR1 is SNHLY and CDR2 is FYNNEI. CDR3 length: 13 residues. V lost 10 bases, J lost 2 bases, and 3 bases stayed unmatched. CDR3 bases: TGTGCCAACCGACAGGGGGCCACAGATACGCAGTATTTT. As protein: CANRQGATDTQYF.

The chain couples TRBV27 to TRBJ2-7; TRBD1 might be the D (6 bases). V was cut by 2 bases and J by 4 bases, with 15 bases left in between. CDR1 MNHEY and CDR2 SMNVEV come from the germline V gene (reference sequence). The CDR3 length is 15 residues. The DNA of the CDR3 is TGTGCCAGCAGTTTAAAGGGTCCCCAGGGGTACGAGCAGTACTTC. Encoded protein: CASSLKGPQGYEQYF.

The chain is built from TRBV5-5 and TRBJ2-7; D is perhaps TRBD1 (5 bases). This CDR3 is built from 14 residues. Germline V lookup: CDR1 SGHKS, CDR2 YYEKEE (reference sequence). V was trimmed by 2 bases and J by 3 bases, leaving 12 bases between them. The CDR3 DNA is TGTGCCAGCAGCTTTACGTCCCAGGGCTACGAGCAGTACTTC. Encoded protein: CASSFTSQGYEQYF.

This sequence joins TRBV20-1 and TRBJ2-1; 7 bases agree with TRBD2. The CDR3 totals 14 residues. With V trimmed by 3 bases and J by 9 bases, 11 bases remained unmatched. Germline loops: CDR1 DFQATT, CDR2 SNEGSKA (reference sequence). The CDR3 protein is CSASPSGVSSEQFF. CDR3 DNA: TGCAGTGCTAGTCCCAGCGGGGTGTCAAGTGAGCAGTTCTTC.

The chain recombines TRBV7-2 with TRBJ2-7; TRBD1 agrees at 9 bases. Trimming at V came to 5 bases and at J to 1 base, leaving 6 bases not matched to a gene. Per germline, CDR1 SGHTA and CDR2 FQGNSA. This CDR3 contains 15 residues. The CDR3 protein is CASSLGTGLSYEQYF. In DNA, the CDR3 is TGTGCCAGCAGCCTCGGGACAGGGCTTTCCTACGAGCAGTACTTC.

The chain has TRBV6-4 and TRBJ1-6; no reliable D call. This CDR3 is built from 15 residues. Per germline, CDR1 MRHNA and CDR2 SNTAGT. V was clipped by 0 bases and J by 8 bases, with 11 bases between them. This chain's CDR3 is CASSDSAGEDSPLHF. The CDR3 coding sequence is TGTGCCAGCAGTGACTCGGCTGGGGAGGATTCACCCCTCCACTTT.

The chain combines TRBV11-2 with TRBJ1-6; 7 bases align to TRBD1. CDR3 length equals 16 residues. V shed 5 bases and J 8 bases; nucleotides not matched to a gene: 12. CDR1 is SGHAT, CDR2 FQNNGV, per germline. CDR3 bases: TGTGCCAGCAGCCCTAGGGGGGACAGCGGGTATTCACCCCTCCACTTT. Translation: CASSPRGDSGYSPLHF.

The V and J genes are TRBV29-1 and TRBJ2-7, with TRBD1 identical over 9 bases. V trimming: 7 bases; J trimming: 4 bases; junction bases outside the gene matches: 5. The CDR3 is 12 amino acids. Germline values: CDR1 SQVTM, CDR2 ANQGSEA. The chain's CDR3 is CSGKGQGYEQYF. The CDR3, as DNA: TGCAGCGGTAAGGGACAGGGTTACGAGCAGTACTTC.

A single count supports this clone. V gene TRBV5-1 combines with J gene TRBJ2-7; 10 positions agree with TRBD1. Germline V lookup: CDR1 SGHRS, CDR2 YFSETQ. J was trimmed by 3 bases and V by 6 bases; bases with no gene match: 6. The CDR3 length is 14 residues. In nucleotides, the CDR3 is TGCGCCAGCACCAGACAGGGGGCTTTCTACGAGCAGTACTTC. Protein sequence: CASTRQGAFYEQYF.

A word on this clone: Different DNA sequences within this sample yield the same CDR3. This chain uses TRBV28 with TRBJ1-5, with 7 bases fitting TRBD1. Trimming at V came to 6 bases and at J to 5 bases, leaving 4 bases not matched to a gene. This CDR3 region has 13 residues. Germline assignment: CDR1 MDHEN and CDR2 SYDVKM. CDR3 sequence: CASSDRADQPQHF. The CDR3, as DNA: TGTGCCAGCAGCGACAGGGCTGATCAGCCCCAGCATTTT. The full variable domain, completed using reference TRBV28 and TRBJ1-5, is DVKVTQSSRYLVKRTGEKVFLECVQDMDHENMFWYRQDPGLGLRLIYFSYDVKMKEKGDIPEGYSVSREKKERFSLILESASTNQTSMYLCASSDRADQPQHFGDGTRLSIL.

V and J are TRBV7-9 and TRBJ2-4; 9 positions match TRBD1. The CDR3 is made up of 15 amino acids. Per germline, CDR1 SEHNR and CDR2 FQNEAQ (reference sequence). V lost 4 bases, J lost 8 bases, and 9 bases stayed unmatched. In DNA form, the CDR3 reads TGTGCCAGCAGCTCCGCCGGGACAGGGAGTCACATTCAGTACTTC. Its translation is CASSSAGTGSHIQYF.

This chain connects TRBV7-8 to TRBJ1-1; 9 nucleotides align to TRBD1. CDR3 length: 15 residues. Trimming at V came to 6 bases and at J to 1 base, leaving 6 bases not matched to a gene. CDR1 is SGHVS and CDR2 is FQNEAQ in the germline V gene. The CDR3, as DNA: TGTGCCAGCAGGGGGACAGGGTCCTCGAACACTGAAGCTTTCTTT. Amino acid sequence: CASRGTGSSNTEAFF.